Each of the 29 T cell receptor beta chains below was sequenced from the same sample in a study of Ad26.COV2.S vaccination and SARS-CoV-2 variants. Treatment denoted: around 19 received Ad26.COV2.S at low or high dose, single or two shots; about five received placebo; per-sample allocation not given. Each sample was drawn 63 days after the first injection (of vaccine or placebo). Data came from immunoSEQ multiplex PCR; TCRdb stores just in-frame clones and leaves some out. This table has a few hundred thousand clones, around 87% appearing once. This material consisted of peripheral blood, taken in a trial of Ad26.COV2.S vaccine versus placebo. These receptor sequences come from a person aged 18-60 years who received the Ad26.COV2.S COVID-19 vaccine or a placebo.

This clone was recorded once. The chain uses TRBV5-4 and TRBJ1-1; D is unresolved. Germline V gene sequence: CDR1 SGHNT, CDR2 YYREEE (reference sequence). Trimming left V 4 bases short and J 4 bases short, with 17 bases between. CDR3 length: 15 residues. CDR3 residues: CASSQQTRRGTEAFF. The CDR3 DNA reads as TGTGCCAGCAGCCAACAGACAAGACGGGGCACTGAAGCTTTCTTT.

This chain links TRBV7-6 with TRBJ1-4; D possibly corresponds to TRBD1 (5 bases). V was trimmed by 5 bases and J by 8 bases, leaving 18 bases between them. This CDR3 has 15 residues. Germline CDR1 SGHVS, CDR2 FNYEAQ. CDR3 loop: CASSASLGPDEKLFF. DNA for the CDR3: TGTGCCAGCAGCGCCTCTCTGGGACCCGACGAAAAACTGTTTTTT.

This sequence joins TRBV5-1 and TRBJ1-2; D is unclear. The germline V and J ends were trimmed by 0 bases and 1 base, with 7 bases remaining between them. Germline CDR1 and CDR2: SGHRS and YFSETQ. This CDR3 has 14 residues. The CDR3 DNA reads as TGCGCCAGCAGCTTGGAGGGAAGTAACTATGGCTACACCTTC. It encodes CASSLEGSNYGYTF.

This clone appeared a single time. The chain carries TRBV30 and TRBJ1-2; no reliable D call. The CDR3 consists of 12 residues. The V end lost 7 bases, the J end lost 4 bases, and 13 bases lay between the germline ends. CDR1 is GTSNPN, CDR2 SVGIG, per germline (reference sequence). DNA for the CDR3: TGTGCCTTTGCCCCCGGGAGCTATGGCTACACCTTC. Residues: CAFAPGSYGYTF.

The CDR3 DNA sequence: TGTGCCAGTAGTATGGGCCGCGGGGGACAGGGCGGGCATTTT. Its translation is CASSMGRGGQGGHF. The V gene is TRBV19, the J gene TRBJ1-5; 9 bases fit TRBD1. There are 14 residues in the CDR3. J gave up 15 bases and V 3 bases, and 12 bases lay outside the gene matches. CDR1 is LNHDA, CDR2 SQIVND, per germline (reference sequence).

The chain employs TRBV7-2 and TRBJ1-2, with D perhaps TRBD1 (5 bases). The CDR3 sequence is 15 residues long. Germline loops: CDR1 SGHTA, CDR2 FQGNSA. V lost 4 bases to trimming and J lost 4 bases, with 16 bases between them. CDR3 DNA: TGTGCCAGCAGCTCCCCGTCCCAGGGTCGCTATGGCTACACCTTC. It encodes CASSSPSQGRYGYTF. Complete variable domain (other parts from reference TRBV7-2 and TRBJ1-2): GAGVSQSPSNKVTEKGKDVELRCDPISGHTALYWYRQSLGQGLEFLIYFQGNSAPDKSGLPSDRFSAERTGGSVSTLTIQRTQQEDSAVYLCASSSPSQGRYGYTFGSGTRLTVV.

This clone was observed once. The chain has TRBV4-2 and TRBJ2-7; D could derive from TRBD1 or TRBD2 (5 bases each). Trimming stripped 3 bases from V and 6 bases from J, with 18 bases between. Germline values: CDR1 LGHNA, CDR2 YNFKEQ. CDR3 length: 15 amino acids. The CDR3 protein is CASSQTGTPAFEQYF. The CDR3 nucleotides read TGTGCCAGCAGCCAGACCGGGACCCCTGCCTTCGAGCAGTACTTC.

The rearrangement uses TRBV19 and TRBJ2-1; perhaps TRBD2 as D (5 bases). Germline lookup yields CDR1 LNHDA and CDR2 SQIVND (reference sequence). There are 11 residues in the CDR3. The V and J ends lost 9 bases and 3 bases respectively, with 6 bases between them. The CDR3 sequence: CAREDYNEQFF. DNA for the CDR3: TGTGCCAGGGAGGACTACAATGAGCAGTTCTTC.

The rearrangement uses TRBV11-2 and TRBJ1-1; 9 bases are shared with TRBD1. V dropped 5 bases and J dropped 4; count of bases not matched to a gene: 14. Germline CDR1 reads SGHAT; CDR2 reads FQNNGV. The CDR3 is made up of 17 amino acids. CDR3 DNA: TGTGCCAGCAGCATCCGGGACAGGGAATTTAGGGTCACTGAAGCTTTCTTT. It specifies CASSIRDREFRVTEAFF.

The CDR3 DNA reads TGTGCCAGTAGTACAACGGGGCCGGCCCCCTCTGGGGCCAACGTCCTGACTTTC. It codes for CASSTTGPAPSGANVLTF. The V call is TRBV19, the J call TRBJ2-6; D tentatively fits TRBD1 or TRBD2 (5 bases each). The V gene's germline CDR1 is LNHDA and CDR2 SQIVND (reference sequence). Trimming removed 4 bases at V and 0 bases at J, with 16 bases between. CDR3 length: 18 amino acids.

The V gene is TRBV6-5, the J gene TRBJ1-3; D is uncertain. V lost 2 bases to trimming and J lost 0 bases, with 5 bases between them. The V gene's germline CDR1 is MNHEY and CDR2 SVGAGI. The CDR3 has 14 residues. The CDR3 coding sequence is TGTGCCAGCAGTTACGCTGTCTCTGGAAACACCATATATTTT. Amino acid sequence: CASSYAVSGNTIYF.

This clone came up once. The chain joins TRBV5-1 to TRBJ2-5, with 7 bases lining up with TRBD2. CDR1 is SGHRS, CDR2 YFSETQ, per germline. J was trimmed by 4 bases and V by 4 bases; bases with no gene match: 7. This CDR3 comprises 14 residues. The CDR3 reads CASSSPGGRETQYF. CDR3 nucleotides: TGCGCCAGCAGCAGTCCCGGGGGGAGAGAGACCCAGTACTTC.

The chain joins TRBV14 to TRBJ2-1; 11 nucleotides agree with TRBD2. Trimming removed 5 bases from V and 8 bases from J; junction bases left unmatched: 11. CDR1 is SGHDN, CDR2 FVKESK, per germline. The CDR3 is 16 residues long. In DNA form, the CDR3 reads TGTGCCAGCAGCTCCTTAGCGGGGGGGCCGGAGGATGAGCAGTTCTTC. Translated, it gives CASSSLAGGPEDEQFF.

J is TRBJ2-1 and V is TRBV7-9; D is undetermined. CDR3 size: 14 residues. Germline assignment: CDR1 SEHNR and CDR2 FQNEAQ (reference sequence). Deletions cut 5 bases from V and 4 bases from J, with 12 bases between. CDR3 amino acids: CASSLTGDYNEQFF. The CDR3 DNA is TGTGCCAGCAGCCTCACTGGGGATTACAATGAGCAGTTCTTC.

The chain has TRBV19 and TRBJ2-1; TRBD1 matches at 8 bases. The CDR3 sequence is 16 residues long. CDR1 and CDR2 (germline): LNHDA, SQIVND (reference sequence). V gave up 5 bases and J gave up 5 bases; unmatched junction bases: 11. The CDR3 region is CASSPKVRDRHNEQFF. The CDR3 DNA follows: TGTGCCAGTAGTCCTAAGGTCCGGGACAGGCACAATGAGCAGTTCTTC.

This clone was seen a single time. This chain joins TRBV7-3 and TRBJ1-1; the match to TRBD1 covers 7 bases. The CDR3 has 15 amino acids. V gave up 4 bases and J gave up 3 bases; unmatched junction bases: 8. The V gene's germline CDR1 is SGHTA and CDR2 FQGTGA. The CDR3 region has the DNA TGTGCCAGCAGCTCTTTAGGGGGCGCGGACACTGAAGCTTTCTTT. This sequence encodes CASSSLGGADTEAFF.

A word on this clone: At the DNA level, this CDR3 is encoded by other sequences in the same sample as well. The chain combines TRBV7-9 with TRBJ2-7; tentatively, D is TRBD1 or TRBD2 (5 bases each). Looked up from germline, CDR1 is SEHNR and CDR2 is FQNEAQ (reference sequence). The length of the CDR3 is 12 residues. Between the trimmed V and J ends, which lost 5 bases and 4 bases, there was a span of 9 bases. The CDR3 DNA reads TGTGCCAGCAGCCCTGGGGGATACGAGCAGTACTTC. Protein: CASSPGGYEQYF.

This clone was observed a single time. The J gene is TRBJ2-7, the V gene TRBV19, with TRBD1 identical over 9 bases. The trim removed 5 bases at V and 2 bases at J, leaving 7 bases unmatched. Germline V gene sequence: CDR1 LNHDA, CDR2 SQIVND (reference sequence). This CDR3 contains 15 residues. The CDR3: CASSGRDRAAYEQYF. CDR3 nucleotide sequence: TGTGCCAGTAGTGGCCGGGACAGGGCTGCCTACGAGCAGTACTTC.

The chain employs TRBV4-3 and TRBJ2-7; 8 bases agree with TRBD1. With 0 bases clipped from V and 6 bases from J, the junction kept 7 bases outside the gene matches. CDR3 size: 15 residues. Looked up from germline, CDR1 is LGHNA and CDR2 is YSLEER. CDR3 region: CASSQDNRGNLEQYF. In nucleotides, the CDR3 is TGCGCCAGCAGCCAAGATAACAGGGGGAACCTCGAGCAGTACTTC.

The chain combines TRBV13 with TRBJ1-1, with unresolved D. This CDR3 has 12 amino acids. Germline values: CDR1 PRHDT, CDR2 FYEKMQ (reference sequence). Trimming took 5 bases from V and 6 from J, leaving 10 bases between them. The CDR3 DNA reads TGTGCCAGCAGCACCTTCGAGGCTGAAGCTTTCTTT. This sequence encodes CASSTFEAEAFF.

This chain connects TRBV29-1 to TRBJ2-7; D may be TRBD1 (5 bases). The CDR3 has 13 residues. Trimming stripped 2 bases from V and 2 bases from J, with 10 bases between. Germline values: CDR1 SQVTM, CDR2 ANQGSEA. The CDR3 bases are TGCAGCGTTGAATCAGGGCCCCCCTACGAGCAGTACTTC. Its translation is CSVESGPPYEQYF.

The chain links TRBV9 to TRBJ2-7; D is unresolved. Germline CDR1 reads SGDLS; CDR2 reads YYNGEE. Trimming stripped 0 bases from V and 3 bases from J, with 10 bases between. The CDR3 has 14 residues. CDR3: CASSVGIGHYEQYF. The CDR3 DNA reads TGTGCCAGCAGCGTAGGCATAGGCCACTACGAGCAGTACTTC.

The chain links TRBV24-1 to TRBJ1-3; 7 positions agree with TRBD1. Looked up from germline, CDR1 is KGHDR and CDR2 is SFDVKD. J lost 9 bases, V lost 9 bases, and 10 bases had no gene match. The CDR3 is made up of 13 amino acids. CDR3 sequence: CATPLCRDSTIYF. CDR3 bases: TGTGCCACCCCTTTATGCCGGGACAGCACCATATATTTT.

CDR3 protein: CASGTRSLNEKLFF. The CDR3 DNA reads TGTGCCAGCGGGACCAGGTCTCTTAATGAAAAACTGTTTTTT. This sequence joins TRBV6-5 and TRBJ1-4; D is possibly TRBD1 (5 bases). The germline V gene has CDR1 MNHEY and CDR2 SVGAGI. CDR3 length: 14 residues. Trimming removed 8 bases at V and 4 bases at J, with 14 bases between.

The V call is TRBV12-3 or TRBV12-4, the J call TRBJ1-2, with 7 nucleotides matching TRBD1. J gave up 1 base and V 7 bases, and 3 bases lay outside the gene matches. The CDR3 contains 13 residues. CDR3 DNA sequence: TGTGCCAGCAACAGGGGAAGTAACTATGGCTACACCTTC. This codes for CASNRGSNYGYTF.

The chain employs TRBV7-2 and TRBJ2-7; 7 nucleotides match TRBD1. After removal of 1 base from V and 6 bases from J, the junction contained 9 bases not matched to a gene. This CDR3 is built from 15 residues. The V gene's germline CDR1 is SGHTA and CDR2 FQGNSA. The CDR3 loop reads CASSLEGRGTGEQYF. For the CDR3, the DNA is TGTGCCAGCAGCTTAGAGGGCAGGGGGACGGGCGAGCAGTACTTC.

The chain couples TRBV4-1 to TRBJ1-2; a possible D gene is TRBD1 (5 bases). Trimming took 1 base from V and 8 from J, leaving 14 bases between them. Germline V lookup: CDR1 MGHRA, CDR2 YSYEKL. The CDR3 is made up of 14 amino acids. This CDR3 is CASSQVGLGDGYTF. The DNA for the CDR3 is TGCGCCAGCAGCCAAGTCGGATTAGGGGACGGCTACACCTTC.

The chain employs TRBV6-6 and TRBJ1-1; a possible D gene is TRBD1 (6 bases). Germline assignment: CDR1 MNHNY and CDR2 SVGAGI (reference sequence). CDR3 size: 13 residues. Trimming removed 2 bases from V and 12 bases from J, with 16 bases in between. The CDR3 region has the DNA TGTGCCAGCAGTTACACCAATTACAGGGAGCCTTTCTTT. Its translation: CASSYTNYREPFF.

The chain uses TRBV9 and TRBJ2-1, with D perhaps matching TRBD2 (5 bases). Germline lookup yields CDR1 SGDLS and CDR2 YYNGEE. The CDR3 consists of 15 residues. Trimming pared 4 bases from V and 6 bases from J, leaving 17 bases between. Written as DNA, the CDR3 is TGTGCCAGCAGCCCCGCCGGGGTGAGTTTCAATGAGCAGTTCTTC. This gives the protein CASSPAGVSFNEQFF.